The present entry profiles one TCR beta chain with its context. There is no known antigen for this receptor. Base quality data are lacking; no much larger clone is found one base away. This specimen comes from a study of blood T cell repertoires in COVID-19 (TCRdb year 2020). Regarding the research as a whole: Samples from collaborators originated in the United States, Italy and Spain and spanned both the acute and convalescent phases of COVID-19. The prospective study material was composed of cDNA or gDNA derived from T cells, B-cell-depleted T cells, or PBMCs. Subjects who had been exposed to COVID-19, were actively infected with it, or had recovered from it provided the deeply sampled blood TCRbeta repertoires that made up the dataset. The repertoires were released in a freely available public database meant as a resource for research on the immune response to SARS-CoV-2. Samples came from the ongoing ImmuneRACE study (first 160 participants) plus 1,254 subjects from 6 global collaborators. Sample metadata almost always included a de-identified subject ID, COVID-19 status, age in years and sex. HLA class I and class II types, where available, came from metadata supplied by the sample provider rather than from assay-based typing.

Each collaborating institution followed its own protocols to collect whole blood in K2EDTA tubes. For TCRbeta analysis, collaborators shipped samples as frozen whole blood, isolated PBMCs, or DNA extracted from either of those sample types. TCRbeta CDR3 regions were amplified from genomic DNA using the immunoSEQ Assay, a bias-controlled multiplex PCR. From the authors' description of their analysis: Within the assay, amplification of reference gene primers was used to estimate how many nucleated cells each sample contained. Sequence reads were collapsed and filtered to measure the absolute abundance of every unique TCRbeta CDR3 rearrangement. Productive Simpson clonality was computed per sample as the square root of Simpson's diversity index over productive rearrangements. Here the immuneACCESS table is served through TCRdb, limited to in-frame sequences with V and J called. Missing clones are a known gap in these copies; in checked studies unresolved V genes cover under half, and the rest lacks a known reason. Clonal size and the V and J genes are those of that table, whereas D and trimming came from the DNA. Here the sample has tens of thousands of clones; around 74% occur a single time. The ten largest clones capture less than 6% of the sample.

Study-wide findings and limitations: The amount of clinical and demographic metadata varied by source and participant and was provided uncurated.

Including cysteine and phenylalanine, the CDR3 has 16 amino acids. Here the CDR3 DNA is all that survives: 48 bases in frame from base 1. CDR1 and CDR2 (LGHNA, YSLEER) derive from the germline V gene. From V the trimming removes 2 bases and from J it removes 3 bases, while the gene matches leave 10 bases of the junction unaccounted for. Here the chain combines TRBV4-3 and TRBJ2-7; the central 7 bases match TRBD1. The sequenced material came from peripheral blood. This TCR came from a woman older than 75 with active or convalescent COVID-19. The nucleotides are TGCGCCAGCAGCCAAAGCCGGACAGGTACTTACTACGAGCAGTACTTC. Its protein is CASSQSRTGTYYEQYF.